These T cell receptor beta chains were read from a single sample in a study of identical twins. One entry per CDR3 protein, called by TCRdb with MiXCR from the 5' RACE reads. This table holds a few hundred thousand distinct CDR3 sequences, over 5% found once. These data were also filed under a second study, of T cells expressing NK-cell markers.

The sample comprised CD8+ T cells sorted from blood. The origin of the receptors is a woman aged 18-29 years in good health. Each CDR3 is given with its conserved first and last residue. The D gene is left open where the match is weak. Expanded clones are given a class, and other clones once, few, many or no size at all.

clone size: many; CDR3 length: 14; D gene: TRBD1; V gene: TRBV12-3/TRBV12-4; J gene: TRBJ1-6; CDR3 DNA: TGTGCCAGCAGCCGGACAGGGGGTATATCACCCCTCCACTTT; CDR3 protein: CASSRTGGISPLHF
clone size: few; CDR3 length: 15; D gene: -; V gene: TRBV20-1; J gene: TRBJ2-1; CDR3 DNA: TGCAGTGCACCACGCGACTGGCCCTCCTACAATGAGCAGTTCTTC; CDR3 protein: CSAPRDWPSYNEQFF
clone size: -; CDR3 length: 14; D gene: TRBD1; V gene: TRBV10-3; J gene: TRBJ1-1; CDR3 DNA: TGTGCCATCAGTGACGGACAGGGCGGGGATTTTGCTTTCTTT; CDR3 protein: CAISDGQGGDFAFF
clone size: -; CDR3 length: 16; D gene: -; V gene: TRBV19; J gene: TRBJ2-1; CDR3 DNA: TGTGCCAGTAGTATAGATTGGGGACCCTCCTACAATGAGCAGTTCTTC; CDR3 protein: CASSIDWGPSYNEQFF
clone size: few; CDR3 length: 17; D gene: TRBD1; V gene: TRBV15; J gene: TRBJ2-1; CDR3 DNA: TGTGCCACCAGCAGAGACCTACGGGACAGGGTGATAGGTGAGCAGTTCTTC; CDR3 protein: CATSRDLRDRVIGEQFF
clone size: many; CDR3 length: 16; D gene: -; V gene: TRBV4-3; J gene: TRBJ1-2; CDR3 DNA: TGCGCCAGCAGCCCCTCCCGGACGGGCCGAGCCTTTGGCTACACCTTC; CDR3 protein: CASSPSRTGRAFGYTF
clone size: many; CDR3 length: 14; D gene: -; V gene: TRBV7-9; J gene: TRBJ1-5; CDR3 DNA: TGTGCCAGCAGCTCCCCTGGTGCCAATCAGCCCCAGCATTTT; CDR3 protein: CASSSPGANQPQHF
clone size: few; CDR3 length: 16; D gene: TRBD1; V gene: TRBV27; J gene: TRBJ2-6; CDR3 DNA: TGTGCCAGCAGGGGGACAGGGGGGACTGGGGCCAACGTCCTGACTTTC; CDR3 protein: CASRGTGGTGANVLTF
clone size: few; CDR3 length: 12; D gene: TRBD1; V gene: TRBV9; J gene: TRBJ1-1; CDR3 DNA: TGTGCCAGCGGGACAGCCGAAAGGGGAGCTTTCTTT; CDR3 protein: CASGTAERGAFF
clone size: few; CDR3 length: 18; D gene: TRBD2; V gene: TRBV20-1; J gene: TRBJ2-3; CDR3 DNA: TGCAGTGCTAGGCCCGGGGAGACTAGCGGGTTGGTAGTGGATACGCAGTATTTT; CDR3 protein: CSARPGETSGLVVDTQYF
clone size: -; CDR3 length: 15; D gene: -; V gene: TRBV4-3; J gene: TRBJ1-3; CDR3 DNA: TGCGCCAGCAGCCAAGAGCTGAGCTCTGGAAACACCATATATTTT; CDR3 protein: CASSQELSSGNTIYF
clone size: many; CDR3 length: 15; D gene: -; V gene: TRBV4-1; J gene: TRBJ1-2; CDR3 DNA: TGCGCCAGCAGCCACCTCGGACAGTATAACTATGGCTACACCTTC; CDR3 protein: CASSHLGQYNYGYTF
clone size: -; CDR3 length: 12; D gene: -; V gene: TRBV19; J gene: TRBJ1-1; CDR3 DNA: TGTGCCAGTAGTATACCGGGAGCTGAAGCTTTCTTT; CDR3 protein: CASSIPGAEAFF
clone size: many; CDR3 length: 14; D gene: TRBD2; V gene: TRBV28; J gene: TRBJ2-1; CDR3 DNA: TGTGCCACTGTCCTAGCGGACACAAGCAATGAGCAGTTCTTC; CDR3 protein: CATVLADTSNEQFF
clone size: many; CDR3 length: 14; D gene: TRBD1; V gene: TRBV10-2; J gene: TRBJ2-7; CDR3 DNA: TGCGCCAGCATGGACAGGGAAGGGACCTACGAGCAGTACTTC; CDR3 protein: CASMDREGTYEQYF
clone size: many; CDR3 length: 17; D gene: TRBD2; V gene: TRBV7-9; J gene: TRBJ2-7; CDR3 DNA: TGTGCCAGCAGCTTAGAGCGAACTAGCGGGAGCTTATACGAGCAGTACTTC; CDR3 protein: CASSLERTSGSLYEQYF
clone size: few; CDR3 length: 15; D gene: TRBD1; V gene: TRBV6-1; J gene: TRBJ2-2; CDR3 DNA: TGTGCCAGCAGTCAACCGGGACAGGGCTCCGGGGAGCTGTTTTTT; CDR3 protein: CASSQPGQGSGELFF
clone size: few; CDR3 length: 14; D gene: -; V gene: TRBV4-1; J gene: TRBJ1-1; CDR3 DNA: TGCGCCAGCAGCCCTGAAGGAGCGGGCACTGAAGCTTTCTTT; CDR3 protein: CASSPEGAGTEAFF
clone size: -; CDR3 length: 14; D gene: TRBD2; V gene: TRBV13; J gene: TRBJ2-7; CDR3 DNA: TGTGCCAGCAGCTTGGGACTAGCGGTCGACGAGCAGTACTTC; CDR3 protein: CASSLGLAVDEQYF
clone size: many; CDR3 length: 15; D gene: TRBD1; V gene: TRBV27; J gene: TRBJ2-7; CDR3 DNA: TGTGCCAGCAGTAGGGCGGGGACAGGGAAGAACGAGCAGTACTTC; CDR3 protein: CASSRAGTGKNEQYF
clone size: many; CDR3 length: 15; D gene: -; V gene: TRBV11-2; J gene: TRBJ2-1; CDR3 DNA: TGTGCCAGCAGCTTAGTTCGACAGGTGAACAATGAGCAGTTCTTC; CDR3 protein: CASSLVRQVNNEQFF
clone size: many; CDR3 length: 14; D gene: -; V gene: TRBV7-9; J gene: TRBJ2-5; CDR3 DNA: TGTGCCGGTTCGTGGCCAGGGGAAGCGGAGACCCAGTACTTC; CDR3 protein: CAGSWPGEAETQYF
clone size: -; CDR3 length: 13; D gene: -; V gene: TRBV5-6; J gene: TRBJ2-7; CDR3 DNA: TGTGCCAGCAGCTCCGGGACTCTCTACGAGCAGTACTTC; CDR3 protein: CASSSGTLYEQYF
clone size: few; CDR3 length: 15; D gene: -; V gene: TRBV6-5; J gene: TRBJ2-6; CDR3 DNA: TGTGCCAGCAGTTACTCTGCTTCTGGGGCCAACGTCCTGACTTTC; CDR3 protein: CASSYSASGANVLTF
clone size: -; CDR3 length: 15; D gene: TRBD2; V gene: TRBV7-2; J gene: TRBJ2-7; CDR3 DNA: TGTGCCAGCAGCTTAGTGACTAGCGCCTCCTACGAGCAGTACTTC; CDR3 protein: CASSLVTSASYEQYF
clone size: -; CDR3 length: 15; D gene: -; V gene: TRBV6-4; J gene: TRBJ1-2; CDR3 DNA: TGTGCCAGCAGTGTTTCCCCTCGAGAGGGAGATGGCTACACCTTC; CDR3 protein: CASSVSPREGDGYTF
clone size: many; CDR3 length: 18; D gene: TRBD2; V gene: TRBV3-1; J gene: TRBJ2-1; CDR3 DNA: TGTGCCAGCAGCCAAGATCGAGCGGGGATAAGCTCCTACAATGAGCAGTTCTTC; CDR3 protein: CASSQDRAGISSYNEQFF
clone size: few; CDR3 length: 13; D gene: -; V gene: TRBV2; J gene: TRBJ1-1; CDR3 DNA: TGTGCCAGCCCGCGGATTTCGGACACTGAAGCTTTCTTT; CDR3 protein: CASPRISDTEAFF
clone size: many; CDR3 length: 14; D gene: TRBD1; V gene: TRBV27; J gene: TRBJ1-6; CDR3 DNA: TGTGCCAGCACCCCCGGGACAGGTTCATCACCCCTCCACTTT; CDR3 protein: CASTPGTGSSPLHF
clone size: few; CDR3 length: 17; D gene: -; V gene: TRBV11-3; J gene: TRBJ1-1; CDR3 DNA: TGTGCCAGCAGCTTCCGACAGGAAGGGGCTTCTGGCACTGAAGCTTTCTTT; CDR3 protein: CASSFRQEGASGTEAFF
clone size: -; CDR3 length: 14; D gene: TRBD2; V gene: TRBV6-1; J gene: TRBJ2-3; CDR3 DNA: TGTGCCAGCTCAGAGCGGGGGGGCGGAGATACGCAGTATTTT; CDR3 protein: CASSERGGGDTQYF
clone size: -; CDR3 length: 15; D gene: TRBD1; V gene: TRBV6-1; J gene: TRBJ2-7; CDR3 DNA: TGTGCCAGCAGTGATTCCGGGACAGGGAGTTACGAGCAGTACTTC; CDR3 protein: CASSDSGTGSYEQYF
clone size: many; CDR3 length: 13; D gene: -; V gene: TRBV12-3/TRBV12-4; J gene: TRBJ1-2; CDR3 DNA: TGTGCCAGCAGTCCAACCTCCAGGGATGGCTACACCTTC; CDR3 protein: CASSPTSRDGYTF
clone size: -; CDR3 length: 15; D gene: TRBD1; V gene: TRBV12-3/TRBV12-4; J gene: TRBJ2-1; CDR3 DNA: TGTGCCAGCAGTCCTAGTGGGACAGGGTTCAATGAGCAGTTCTTC; CDR3 protein: CASSPSGTGFNEQFF
clone size: once; CDR3 length: 14; D gene: TRBD2; V gene: TRBV20-1; J gene: TRBJ2-7; CDR3 DNA: TGCAGTGCTAGGAGCGGGAGTTACCCCTACGAGCAGTACTTC; CDR3 protein: CSARSGSYPYEQYF
clone size: many; CDR3 length: 15; D gene: -; V gene: TRBV10-3; J gene: TRBJ2-1; CDR3 DNA: TGTGCCACGAACAGCCCGGGGTCCTCCTACAATGAGCAGTTCTTC; CDR3 protein: CATNSPGSSYNEQFF
clone size: few; CDR3 length: 16; D gene: -; V gene: TRBV4-2; J gene: TRBJ2-1; CDR3 DNA: TGTGCCAGCAGCCAAGACTTAGACGAGGACTACAATGAGCAGTTCTTC; CDR3 protein: CASSQDLDEDYNEQFF
clone size: -; CDR3 length: 15; D gene: -; V gene: TRBV5-1; J gene: TRBJ2-1; CDR3 DNA: TGCGCCAGCAGCTTGGCCGGAGTGACCTACAATGAGCAGTTCTTC; CDR3 protein: CASSLAGVTYNEQFF
clone size: -; CDR3 length: 14; D gene: TRBD2; V gene: TRBV5-6; J gene: TRBJ2-1; CDR3 DNA: TGTGCCAGCAGCTCCGGGACTAGCATCCATGAGCAGTTCTTC; CDR3 protein: CASSSGTSIHEQFF
clone size: -; CDR3 length: 13; D gene: -; V gene: TRBV25-1; J gene: TRBJ1-1; CDR3 DNA: TGTGCCAGCAGGGATCAGGGGAACACTGAAGCTTTCTTT; CDR3 protein: CASRDQGNTEAFF
clone size: few; CDR3 length: 11; D gene: TRBD2; V gene: TRBV27; J gene: TRBJ2-3; CDR3 DNA: TGTGCCAGCCCTAGCGGGAGCGCGCAGTATTTT; CDR3 protein: CASPSGSAQYF
clone size: -; CDR3 length: 15; D gene: TRBD1; V gene: TRBV6-1; J gene: TRBJ2-7; CDR3 DNA: TGTGCCAGCAGAGACCGGACAGGGCCGAACGATGAGCAGTACTTC; CDR3 protein: CASRDRTGPNDEQYF
clone size: many; CDR3 length: 17; D gene: TRBD1; V gene: TRBV10-3; J gene: TRBJ2-1; CDR3 DNA: TGTGCCATCAGTGAGTCCTGGACAGGGGATTCCTACAATGAGCAGTTCTTC; CDR3 protein: CAISESWTGDSYNEQFF